Sequencing of this T cell receptor (beta chain) was carried out in a study of T cells in Graves' hyperthyroidism and ophthalmopathy. Broader study findings: In validation, the model predicted ophthalmopathy. These predictions came a median roughly 7.1 months before onset.

Criteria for exclusion of patients were uncontrolled infection, other autoimmune disease, pregnancy or lactation. RNA transcripts yielded amplified TCR beta CDR3 regions. An initial round of RT-PCR targeting the TCR CDR3 relied on the HTBI primer set. One entry per CDR3 protein, called by TCRdb with MiXCR from the multiplex PCR reads. The sample lists hundreds of thousands of distinct CDR3 sequences; about 45% were seen once. Germline V CDR1 and CDR2: LNHDA, SQIVND (reference sequence). CDR3 length: 11 amino acids. Points on this clonotype: Its antigen is not known. Germline is not matched at one junction end, which may reflect a read error.

This TCR was recovered from an adult man with Graves' disease, either hyperthyroidism or ophthalmopathy (not recorded which). The source material was peripheral blood or thyroid tissue (not recorded which). V is TRBV19 and J is TRBJ2-7, with 12 bases aligning to TRBD2. CDR3 sequence (DNA): TGTGCCAGTAGCCCACCCGGGACTAGCGGGTTC. Residues: CASSPPGTSGF.